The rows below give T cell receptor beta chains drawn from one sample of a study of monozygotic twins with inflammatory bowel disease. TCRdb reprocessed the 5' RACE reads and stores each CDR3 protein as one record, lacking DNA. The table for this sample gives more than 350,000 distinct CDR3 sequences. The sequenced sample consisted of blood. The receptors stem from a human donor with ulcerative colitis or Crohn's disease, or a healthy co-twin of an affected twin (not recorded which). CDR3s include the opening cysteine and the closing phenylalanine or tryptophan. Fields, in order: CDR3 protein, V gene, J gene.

CATGNGDTQYF,TRBV10-3,TRBJ2-3
CSARGGGPGQPQHF,TRBV20-1,TRBJ1-5
CASSVVTGGHGELFF,TRBV9,TRBJ2-2
CATSGGSGDTEAFF,TRBV15,TRBJ1-1
CASSPGQGSSNQPQHF,TRBV27,TRBJ1-5
CASGGQFYGYTF,TRBV2,TRBJ1-2
CASSRPDTNNQPQHF,TRBV19,TRBJ1-5
CSVQGQIEAFF,TRBV29-1,TRBJ1-1
CASSYPPEGKPLNEQFF,TRBV6-5,TRBJ2-1
CASSLGTKGYTF,TRBV12-3/TRBV12-4,TRBJ1-2
CASSPGTGPAKLFF,TRBV18,TRBJ1-4
CASSTPPQPQHF,TRBV19,TRBJ1-5
CASSFDIAANEQFF,TRBV7-2,TRBJ2-1
CASSPGLAGGQNIQYF,TRBV18,TRBJ2-4
CSVEVQGSGEQYF,TRBV29-1,TRBJ2-7
CASTGTGVSGANVLTF,TRBV2,TRBJ2-6
CSARLGAFDEQFF,TRBV20-1,TRBJ2-1
CSASGQTMSYTF,TRBV20-1,TRBJ1-2
CSARLAVQETQYF,TRBV20-1,TRBJ2-5
CSAGGNPGQGSSLNEKLFF,TRBV20-1,TRBJ1-4
CSAVQTGGEQPQHF,TRBV20-1,TRBJ1-5
CASRSSVLYNEQFF,TRBV7-2,TRBJ2-1
CSARGDSNTEAFF,TRBV20-1,TRBJ1-1
CASFRDRGSYEQYF,TRBV2,TRBJ2-7
CASYRRGAYEQYF,TRBV12-3/TRBV12-4,TRBJ2-7
CASSLAVVAGVTGELFF,TRBV12-3/TRBV12-4,TRBJ2-2